Below, 9 T cell receptor beta chains from the same sample are listed, as sequenced in a study of OX40 agonist ivuxolimab in advanced cancers. Clones were sequenced by immunoSEQ multiplex PCR, and TCRdb holds only the in-frame ones, with some missing. The sample holds 68,000 or so clones, approximately 86% seen once. This specimen consisted of CD4+ or CD8+ T cells sorted from blood, obtained in a trial of the OX40 agonist ivuxolimab. These receptors came from an adult with an advanced solid tumor such as melanoma, head and neck, liver or kidney cancer.

This clone was seen just once. This chain joins TRBV5-1 and TRBJ1-4, with TRBD1 identical over 8 bases. The CDR3 extends over 14 amino acids. Germline V gene data show CDR1 as SGHRS and CDR2 as YFSETQ. V lost 2 bases and J lost 7; bases outside the gene matches: 4. As DNA, the CDR3 is TGCGCCAGCAGCTTCCAGGGGGCGGGTGAAAAACTGTTTTTT. This gives the protein CASSFQGAGEKLFF. Supplemented by reference TRBV5-1 and TRBJ1-4, the full variable domain reads KAGVTQTPRYLIKTRGQQVTLSCSPISGHRSVSWYQQTPGQGLQFLFEYFSETQRNKGNFPGRFSGRQFSNSRSEMNVSTLELGDSALYLCASSFQGAGEKLFFGSGTQLSVL.

J is TRBJ2-7 and V is TRBV6-6, with D perhaps matching TRBD1 (5 bases). The germline gives CDR1 MNHNY, CDR2 SVGAGI (reference sequence). The V gene lost 6 bases and the J gene lost 6 bases, with 15 bases spanning the gap. The CDR3 spans 13 residues. CDR3 coding DNA: TGTGCCAGCAGCCTCCCCTTCAGGGTCGAGCAGTACTTC. This gives the protein CASSLPFRVEQYF.

The J gene is TRBJ1-1, the V gene TRBV18; D gene unclear. V was clipped by 6 bases and J by 3 bases, with 8 bases between them. Germline loops: CDR1 KGHSH, CDR2 LQKENI. This CDR3 comprises 12 residues. This CDR3 reads CASSAQDTEAFF. The CDR3 DNA is TGTGCCAGCTCGGCCCAGGACACTGAAGCTTTCTTT.

CDR3 in amino acids: CASSLRGQSTDTQYF. In DNA form, the CDR3 reads TGTGCCAGCTCACTGAGAGGACAGTCCACAGATACGCAGTATTTT. The chain employs TRBV27 and TRBJ2-3; possible D gene TRBD1, 6 bases. The germline V gene encodes CDR1 MNHEY and CDR2 SMNVEV (reference sequence). Trimming cost V 8 bases and J 2 bases, with 17 bases left between them. The CDR3 loop spans 15 amino acids.

In regard to this clone: A read error may produce the germline difference seen at one junction end. The rearrangement links TRBV7-9 to TRBJ1-4; possible D gene TRBD1, 6 bases. The length of the CDR3 is 12 residues. The germline gives CDR1 SEHNR, CDR2 FQNEAQ (reference sequence). The CDR3 nucleotides are TGTGCCAGCAGTCCCGGGACACTCAAGGCAGTTTTT. It translates to CASSPGTLKAVF.

On this clone: Other DNA sequences within the sample encode an identical CDR3. This chain links TRBV15 with TRBJ1-5; unclear D gene. The CDR3 runs to 15 residues. CDR1 is LNHNV, CDR2 YYDKDF, per germline (reference sequence). Trimming removed 1 base at V and 3 bases at J, with 10 bases between. CDR3 sequence reads: CATSRGGVSNQPQHF. Here the CDR3 DNA reads TGTGCCACCAGCAGAGGTGGGGTTTCCAATCAGCCCCAGCATTTT.

The J gene is TRBJ2-7, the V gene TRBV6-1, with D perhaps assigned TRBD1 or TRBD2 (6 bases each). The CDR3 sequence is 13 residues long. V was trimmed by 4 bases and J by 5 bases, leaving 12 bases between them. CDR1 is MNHNS and CDR2 is SASEGT in the germline V gene. For the CDR3, the DNA is TGTGCCAGCAGTGTGGAGGGGGTGGACGAGCAGTACTTC. Amino acid sequence: CASSVEGVDEQYF.

In DNA form, the CDR3 reads TGCGCCAGCAGCCGGGCGGTAACCTACGAGCAGTACTTC. Translating it yields CASSRAVTYEQYF. The chain combines TRBV4-3 with TRBJ2-7, with D unresolved. Trimming left V 4 bases short and J 2 bases short, with 9 bases between. The CDR3 is 13 residues long. Germline CDR1 reads LGHNA; CDR2 reads YSLEER.

This sequence joins TRBV5-6 and TRBJ1-1; D is uncertain. The V gene's germline CDR1 is SGHDT and CDR2 YYEEEE. The V end was cut by 1 base, the J end by 0 bases, with 7 bases between. The CDR3 spans 14 residues. The CDR3 protein is CASSLKGMNTEAFF. CDR3 in DNA: TGTGCCAGCAGCTTGAAGGGTATGAACACTGAAGCTTTCTTT. The entire variable domain, with the rest obtained from reference TRBV5-6 and TRBJ1-1, is as follows: DAGVTQSPTHLIKTRGQQVTLRCSPKSGHDTVSWYQQALGQGPQFIFQYYEEEERQRGNFPDRFSGHQFPNYSSELNVNALLLGDSALYLCASSLKGMNTEAFFGQGTRLTVV.